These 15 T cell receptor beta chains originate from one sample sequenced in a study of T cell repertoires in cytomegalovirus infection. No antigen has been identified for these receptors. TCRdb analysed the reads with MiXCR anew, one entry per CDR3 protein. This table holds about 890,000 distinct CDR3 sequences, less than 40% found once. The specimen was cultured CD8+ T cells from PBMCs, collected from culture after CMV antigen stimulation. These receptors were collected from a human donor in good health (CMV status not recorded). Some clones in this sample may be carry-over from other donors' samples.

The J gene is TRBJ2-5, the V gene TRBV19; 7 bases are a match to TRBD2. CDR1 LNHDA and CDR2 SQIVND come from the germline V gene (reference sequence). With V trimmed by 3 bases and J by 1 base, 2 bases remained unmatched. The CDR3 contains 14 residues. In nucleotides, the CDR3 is TGTGCCAGTAGTATCCGGGGGGTCCAAGAGACCCAGTACTTC. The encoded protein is CASSIRGVQETQYF.

This chain's CDR3 is CASSYTTGGPNGYTF. CDR3 in DNA: TGTGCCAGCAGCTATACGACAGGGGGCCCTAATGGCTACACCTTC. The rearrangement uses TRBV7-3 and TRBJ1-2; 10 bases align to TRBD1. V was clipped by 4 bases and J by 6 bases; unmatched bases: 8. Germline values: CDR1 SGHTA, CDR2 FQGTGA. The CDR3 covers 15 residues.

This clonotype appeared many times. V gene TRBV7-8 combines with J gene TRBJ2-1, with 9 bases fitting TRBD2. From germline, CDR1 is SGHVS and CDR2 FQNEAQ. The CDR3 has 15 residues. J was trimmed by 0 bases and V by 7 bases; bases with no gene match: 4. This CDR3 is CASTVAGASYNEQFF. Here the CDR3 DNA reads TGTGCCAGCACCGTAGCGGGGGCCTCCTACAATGAGCAGTTCTTC.

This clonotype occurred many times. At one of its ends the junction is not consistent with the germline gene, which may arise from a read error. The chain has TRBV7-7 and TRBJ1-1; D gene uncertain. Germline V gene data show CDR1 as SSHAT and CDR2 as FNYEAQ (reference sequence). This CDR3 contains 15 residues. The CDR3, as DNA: TGTGCTAGCAGCCAAGGGCTCGGTAGTATCACTGAAGCTTTCTTT. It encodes CASSQGLGSITEAFF.

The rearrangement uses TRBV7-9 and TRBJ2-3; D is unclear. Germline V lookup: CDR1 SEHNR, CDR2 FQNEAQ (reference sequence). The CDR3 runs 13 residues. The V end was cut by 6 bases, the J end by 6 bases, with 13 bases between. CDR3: CASRPAKGDTQYF. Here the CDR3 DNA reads TGTGCCAGCAGGCCCGCAAAAGGGGATACGCAGTATTTT. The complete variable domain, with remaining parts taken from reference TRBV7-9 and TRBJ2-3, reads DTGVSQNPRHKITKRGQNVTFRCDPISEHNRLYWYRQTLGQGPEFLTYFQNEAQLEKSRLLSDRFSAERPKGSFSTLEIQRTEQGDSAMYLCASRPAKGDTQYFGPGTRLTVL.

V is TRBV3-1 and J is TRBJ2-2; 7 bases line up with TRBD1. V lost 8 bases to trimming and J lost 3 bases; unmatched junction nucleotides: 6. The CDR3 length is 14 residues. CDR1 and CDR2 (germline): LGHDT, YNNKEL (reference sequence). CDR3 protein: CASAGTEYTGELFF. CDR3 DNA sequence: TGTGCCAGCGCCGGGACAGAGTACACCGGGGAGCTGTTTTTT.

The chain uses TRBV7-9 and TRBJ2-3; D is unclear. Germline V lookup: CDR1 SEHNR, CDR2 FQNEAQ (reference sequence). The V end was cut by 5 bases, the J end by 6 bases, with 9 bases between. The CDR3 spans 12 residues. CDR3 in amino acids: CASSNLGDTQYF. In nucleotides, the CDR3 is TGTGCCAGCAGCAACCTTGGGGATACGCAGTATTTT.

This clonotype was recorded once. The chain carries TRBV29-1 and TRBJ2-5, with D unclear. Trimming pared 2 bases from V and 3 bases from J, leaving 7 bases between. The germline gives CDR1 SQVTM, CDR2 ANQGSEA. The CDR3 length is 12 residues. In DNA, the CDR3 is TGCAGCGTTGAAAGGCAGGAAGAGACCCAGTACTTC. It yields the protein CSVERQEETQYF. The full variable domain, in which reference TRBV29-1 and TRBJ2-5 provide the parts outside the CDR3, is SAVISQKPSRDICQRGTSLTIQCQVDSQVTMMFWYRQQPGQSLTLIATANQGSEATYESGFVIDKFPISRPNLTFSTLTVSNMSPEDSSIYLCSVERQEETQYFGPGTRLLVL.

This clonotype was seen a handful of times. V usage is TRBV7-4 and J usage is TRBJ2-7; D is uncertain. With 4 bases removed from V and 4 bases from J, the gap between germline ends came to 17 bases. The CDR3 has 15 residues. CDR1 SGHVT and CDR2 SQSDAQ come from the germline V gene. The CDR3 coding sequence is TGTGCCAGCAGCTCAAGTGGGGTGGGGAATTACGAGCAGTACTTC. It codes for CASSSSGVGNYEQYF.

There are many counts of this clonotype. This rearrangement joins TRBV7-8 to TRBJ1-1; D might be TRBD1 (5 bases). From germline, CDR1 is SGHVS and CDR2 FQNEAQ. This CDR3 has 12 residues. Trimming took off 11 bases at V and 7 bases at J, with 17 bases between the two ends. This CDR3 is CAVKGARNEAFF. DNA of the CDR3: TGTGCCGTCAAAGGGGCCCGGAATGAAGCTTTCTTT.

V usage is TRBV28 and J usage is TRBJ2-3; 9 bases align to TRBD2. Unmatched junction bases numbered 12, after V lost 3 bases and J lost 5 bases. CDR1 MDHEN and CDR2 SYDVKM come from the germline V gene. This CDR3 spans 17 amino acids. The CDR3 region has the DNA TGTGCCAGCAGTTTCCTAAGGCCGGGACTAGCCCGAGATACGCAGTATTTT. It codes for CASSFLRPGLARDTQYF.

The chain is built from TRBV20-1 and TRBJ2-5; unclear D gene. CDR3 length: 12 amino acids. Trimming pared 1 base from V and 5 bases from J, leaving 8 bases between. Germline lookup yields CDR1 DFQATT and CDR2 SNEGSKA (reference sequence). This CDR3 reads CSARVLRETQYF. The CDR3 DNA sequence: TGCAGTGCTAGAGTCCTCAGGGAGACCCAGTACTTC.

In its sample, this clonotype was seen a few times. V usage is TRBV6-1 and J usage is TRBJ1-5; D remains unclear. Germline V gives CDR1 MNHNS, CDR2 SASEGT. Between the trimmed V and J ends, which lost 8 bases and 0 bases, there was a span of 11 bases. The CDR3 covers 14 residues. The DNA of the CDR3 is TGTGCCAGCGGGAGCCTTTATAGCAATCAGCCCCAGCATTTT. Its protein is CASGSLYSNQPQHF.

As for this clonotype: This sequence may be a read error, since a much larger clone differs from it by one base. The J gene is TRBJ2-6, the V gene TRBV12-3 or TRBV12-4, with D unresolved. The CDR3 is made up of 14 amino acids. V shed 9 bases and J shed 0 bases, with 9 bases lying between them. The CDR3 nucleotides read TGTGCCAGTACCACAGACTCTGGGGCCAACGTCCTGACTTTC. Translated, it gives CASTTDSGANVLTF.

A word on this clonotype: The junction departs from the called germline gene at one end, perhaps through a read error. CDR3 in DNA: TGCGCCAGCAGCCAAACCTCAGGGGATTACAATTCATCCCTCCACTTT. This encodes CASSQTSGDYNSSLHF. This rearrangement joins TRBV4-1 to TRBJ1-6; TRBD1 is a possible D gene (6 bases). The CDR3 runs 16 residues. Germline V gene data show CDR1 as MGHRA and CDR2 as YSYEKL.